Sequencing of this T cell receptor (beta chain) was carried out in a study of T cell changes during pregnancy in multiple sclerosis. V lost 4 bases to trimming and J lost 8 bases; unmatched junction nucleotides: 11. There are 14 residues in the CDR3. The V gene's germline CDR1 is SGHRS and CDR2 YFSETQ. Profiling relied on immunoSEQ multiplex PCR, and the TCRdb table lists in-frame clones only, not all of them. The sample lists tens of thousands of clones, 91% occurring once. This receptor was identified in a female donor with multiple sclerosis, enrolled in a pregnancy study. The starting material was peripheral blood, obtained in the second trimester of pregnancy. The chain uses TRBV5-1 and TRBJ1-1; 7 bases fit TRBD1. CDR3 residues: CASSRRGDSGEAFF. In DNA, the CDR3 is TGCGCCAGCAGCCGGAGGGGGGACAGCGGAGAAGCTTTCTTT.